This passage covers 20 T cell receptor beta chains from one sample sequenced in a study of beta chain features in type 1 diabetes (dated by TCRdb to between 2017 and 2018). Broad study findings and their caveats: In all four CD4+ subsets, TCRB CDR3 length was moderately but significantly shorter in type 1 diabetes patients.

The library was obtained by the immunoSEQ multiplex PCR assay. The entire isolated RNA was reverse transcribed using the High Capacity cDNA Reverse Transcription Kit, and thus expressed TCRB transcripts were sequenced. As stored in TCRdb, this immuneACCESS dataset retains in-frame rearrangements with V and J assigned. A fraction of the clones does not appear; measured against another copy, unresolved V genes explain less than half of the discrepancy, and the remainder lacks a known reason. Within this sample are a few hundred thousand clones, with approximately 15% of them counted one time only. Of the sample, roughly 0.015% falls within the top ten clones. Which antigens these TCRs recognize remains unknown. The specimen was naive CD4+ T cells from blood. Explained via the paper, the cell subset or site label denotes: true naive CD4+ T cells. All receptors come from a man in his late teens or twenties with type 1 diabetes.

The chain joins TRBV6-5 to TRBJ1-1; D is uncertain. CDR1 is MNHEY, CDR2 SVGAGI, per germline. The V end lost 2 bases, the J end lost 1 base, and 5 bases lay between the germline ends. The CDR3 covers 13 residues. CDR3 in amino acids: CASSYLENTEAFF. The CDR3 DNA reads TGTGCCAGCAGTTACCTAGAGAACACTGAAGCTTTCTTT.

This clone turned up a few times. The rearrangement joins TRBV28 to TRBJ2-7; TRBD2 aligns across 8 bases. CDR3 size: 14 residues. Germline V gene data show CDR1 as MDHEN and CDR2 as SYDVKM. V lost 6 bases, J lost 3 bases, and 7 bases stayed unmatched. The CDR3 DNA is TGTGCCAGCAGACCCCCGGGACTAGTCTACGAGCAGTACTTC. It translates to CASRPPGLVYEQYF.

The rearrangement links TRBV4-3 to TRBJ1-2, with a weak D call TRBD1 (5 bases). Trimming shortened V by 2 bases and J by 7 bases, and 11 bases separated the two germline ends. CDR1 is LGHNA and CDR2 is YSLEER in the germline V gene. The length of the CDR3 is 13 residues. DNA for the CDR3: TGCGCCAGCAGCCAAAGGGGATGGAGTGGCTACACCTTC. It codes for CASSQRGWSGYTF.

The V and J genes are TRBV6-6 and TRBJ2-7; the D gene is possibly TRBD1 (5 bases). Germline V CDR1 and CDR2: MNHNY, SVGAGI (reference sequence). This CDR3 is 14 amino acids long. V was cut by 0 bases and J by 4 bases, with 10 bases left in between. This CDR3 reads CASSYSGRVYEQYF. The DNA for the CDR3 is TGTGCCAGCAGTTACTCGGGCAGGGTATACGAGCAGTACTTC.

In this sample, this clone turned up a few times. The chain recombines TRBV5-1 with TRBJ2-3; the D gene is possibly TRBD2 (5 bases). V lost 4 bases and J lost 6, with 15 bases in between. Germline CDR1 and CDR2: SGHRS and YFSETQ. There are 14 residues in the CDR3. The CDR3 loop reads CASSPRLEVDTQYF. The CDR3 coding sequence is TGCGCCAGCAGCCCCCGATTGGAGGTTGATACGCAGTATTTT.

This clone was seen a handful of times. The chain recombines TRBV30 with TRBJ2-3; D is unresolved. CDR3 length equals 14 residues. V dropped 3 bases and J dropped 0 bases, with 10 bases sitting between them. CDR1 GTSNPN and CDR2 SVGIG come from the germline V gene (reference sequence). The CDR3 nucleotides are TGTGCCTGGAGCGTTTTTAGAAGCACAGATACGCAGTATTTT. Protein sequence: CAWSVFRSTDTQYF.

This clone has a handful of counts. J is TRBJ2-7 and V is TRBV6-6; a weak D match, TRBD1 (6 bases). This CDR3 comprises 12 residues. Germline assignment: CDR1 MNHNY and CDR2 SVGAGI (reference sequence). The germline V and J ends were trimmed by 5 bases and 7 bases, with 12 bases remaining between them. CDR3 sequence reads: CASSLRGMEQYF. CDR3 nucleotides: TGTGCCAGCAGTCTCAGGGGAATGGAGCAGTACTTC.

This clone was observed a few times. The chain employs TRBV7-2 and TRBJ2-3, with 7 bases that match TRBD2. Germline values: CDR1 SGHTA, CDR2 FQGNSA. The junction had 5 bases not matched to a gene; V was cut back by 1 base and J by 1 base. The CDR3 runs 16 residues. The CDR3 reads CASSLVTGGGTDTQYF. The CDR3 bases are TGTGCCAGCAGCTTAGTAACGGGGGGTGGCACAGATACGCAGTATTTT. The full variable domain, completed using reference TRBV7-2 and TRBJ2-3, is GAGVSQSPSNKVTEKGKDVELRCDPISGHTALYWYRQSLGQGLEFLIYFQGNSAPDKSGLPSDRFSAERTGGSVSTLTIQRTQQEDSAVYLCASSLVTGGGTDTQYFGPGTRLTVL.

This clone was counted between two and nine times. V usage is TRBV27 and J usage is TRBJ1-5; possible D gene TRBD1, 6 bases. Germline V gene sequence: CDR1 MNHEY, CDR2 SMNVEV (reference sequence). The length of the CDR3 is 14 residues. The V gene lost 5 bases and the J gene lost 7 bases, with 15 bases spanning the gap. CDR3 coding DNA: TGTGCCAGCAGTCCACAGGGTCGGAGGCAGCCCCAGCATTTT. Its protein product is CASSPQGRRQPQHF.

The chain couples TRBV19 to TRBJ1-2; 9 positions match TRBD1. Germline values: CDR1 LNHDA, CDR2 SQIVND (reference sequence). The CDR3 length is 14 residues. V was pared by 5 bases and J by 6 bases, with 7 bases of the junction left unmatched. The CDR3 here is CASSADRGNNGYTF. The CDR3 DNA reads TGTGCCAGTAGTGCGGACAGGGGCAATAATGGCTACACCTTC.

V gene TRBV5-1 combines with J gene TRBJ2-2; the D gene is possibly TRBD2 (6 bases). Germline lookup yields CDR1 SGHRS and CDR2 YFSETQ. Trimming removed 8 bases at V and 6 bases at J, with 17 bases between. The CDR3 spans 14 residues. CDR3 residues: CASRPWGGPGELFF. The CDR3 bases are TGCGCCAGTCGACCCTGGGGAGGCCCCGGGGAGCTGTTTTTT.

This clone was found a few times. The chain couples TRBV30 to TRBJ2-5, with 10 bases identical to TRBD1. This CDR3 region has 13 residues. With V trimmed by 7 bases and J by 2 bases, 4 bases remained unmatched. From germline, CDR1 is GTSNPN and CDR2 SVGIG (reference sequence). Written as DNA, the CDR3 is TGTGCCTCTTCGGGACAGGGGCAAGAGACCCAGTACTTC. Its protein product is CASSGQGQETQYF.

The chain joins TRBV7-8 to TRBJ1-2; 7 bases are a match to TRBD1. CDR1 and CDR2 from the germline V gene are SGHVS and FQNEAQ. After removal of 5 bases from V and 0 bases from J, the junction contained 9 bases not matched to a gene. There are 16 residues in the CDR3. CDR3 region: CASSPRQGVTNYGYTF. In DNA form, the CDR3 reads TGTGCCAGCAGCCCAAGACAGGGTGTTACTAACTATGGCTACACCTTC.

The rearrangement joins TRBV6-5 to TRBJ2-7, with D perhaps TRBD2 (6 bases). Germline V gene sequence: CDR1 MNHEY, CDR2 SVGAGI. CDR3 length: 12 amino acids. The V end was cut by 3 bases, the J end by 6 bases, with 9 bases between. Written as DNA, the CDR3 is TGTGCCAGCAGTTATGTGGGGGGCGAGCAGTACTTC. Residues: CASSYVGGEQYF.

This clone was seen only a few times. The chain couples TRBV30 to TRBJ2-3, with D unresolved. Deletions cut 7 bases from V and 9 bases from J, with 14 bases between. This CDR3 comprises 11 residues. Germline CDR1 reads GTSNPN; CDR2 reads SVGIG (reference sequence). CDR3 amino acids: CAYSYPWTQYF. The CDR3 region has the DNA TGTGCCTATAGCTACCCGTGGACGCAGTATTTT.

The chain couples TRBV7-2 to TRBJ2-7; D gene ambiguous. CDR1 is SGHTA and CDR2 is FQGNSA in the germline V gene. This CDR3 is built from 14 residues. Trimming left V 1 base short and J 2 bases short, with 9 bases between. The CDR3 loop reads CASSLGGFTYEQYF. CDR3 sequence (DNA): TGTGCCAGCAGCTTAGGAGGTTTCACCTACGAGCAGTACTTC.

This clone has more than one count but fewer than ten. V is TRBV7-2 and J is TRBJ1-2, with D hard to call. CDR3 size: 12 residues. CDR1 SGHTA and CDR2 FQGNSA come from the germline V gene. With 4 bases removed from V and 6 bases from J, the gap between germline ends came to 9 bases. The CDR3 bases are TGTGCCAGCAGCTGGTCGCGAAATGGCTACACCTTC. Amino acids: CASSWSRNGYTF.

The rearrangement joins TRBV5-1 to TRBJ2-7, with 7 bases matching TRBD1. V lost 3 bases and J lost 2; bases outside the gene matches: 5. In germline, CDR1 is SGHRS, CDR2 YFSETQ. This CDR3 comprises 14 residues. The CDR3 DNA reads TGCGCCAGCAGCTCTTGGACAGGAACCTACGAGCAGTACTTC. As protein: CASSSWTGTYEQYF.

This clone was seen a few times. The chain employs TRBV5-6 and TRBJ1-1, with D perhaps matching TRBD1 (6 bases). CDR3 length equals 14 residues. From germline, CDR1 is SGHDT and CDR2 YYEEEE. V shed 4 bases and J shed 5 bases, with 15 bases lying between them. Here the CDR3 DNA reads TGTGCCAGCAGCCGAGGGTGGGGGCCTACTGAAGCTTTCTTT. This translates into CASSRGWGPTEAFF.

J is TRBJ1-2 and V is TRBV5-1; 9 positions agree with TRBD1. The CDR3 is 13 residues long. The V and J ends lost 5 bases and 7 bases, in that order; junction bases with no gene match: 6. The germline V gene has CDR1 SGHRS and CDR2 YFSETQ. The CDR3 nucleotides read TGCGCCAGCAGAAGACAGGGGGAGGGTGGCTACACCTTC. Residues: CASRRQGEGGYTF.